These 11 T cell receptor beta chains were all obtained from the same sample, sequenced in a study of blood T cells in healthy people across ages. It was with a sample-barcoded 5' primer and a J-beta primer mix that a second PCR of roughly 6 to 12 cycles was run. TCRdb used MiXCR to reprocess the 5' RACE reads, holding one entry per CDR3 protein. Of approximately 780,000 distinct CDR3 sequences in the sample, 20% to 30% were seen once. The sample was also linked to a second study, of T cells of mothers and their children.

Input material: blood. The receptors stem from a boy aged 5 to 17 in good health.

J is TRBJ2-3 and V is TRBV20-1; no clear D gene. Germline loops: CDR1 DFQATT, CDR2 SNEGSKA (reference sequence). V lost 6 bases and J 0 bases, leaving 19 bases between the germline ends. CDR3 size: 16 residues. The chain's CDR3 is CSANVQLRRSTDTQYF. In nucleotides, the CDR3 is TGCAGTGCCAACGTCCAATTAAGAAGGAGCACAGATACGCAGTATTTT.

This sequence joins TRBV2 and TRBJ2-3; a weak D match, TRBD2 (7 bases). Germline loops: CDR1 SNHLY, CDR2 FYNNEI. V lost 6 bases to trimming and J lost 2 bases, with 18 bases between them. CDR3 length: 16 residues. The DNA for the CDR3 is TGTGCCAGCAGCATCCCGGGGGCGGGGGACACAGATACGCAGTATTTT. The encoded protein is CASSIPGAGDTDTQYF. Full variable domain (missing parts from reference TRBV2 and TRBJ2-3): EPEVTQTPSHQVTQMGQEVILRCVPISNHLYFYWYRQILGQKVEFLVSFYNNEISEKSEIFDDQFSVERPDGSNFTLKIRSTKLEDSAMYFCASSIPGAGDTDTQYFGPGTRLTVL.

This clonotype was counted only a few times. The junction does not match germline at one end; this may be a read error. The genes are TRBV28 and TRBJ1-6; possibly TRBD1 for D (6 bases). Germline V gene lookup returns CDR1 MDHEN and CDR2 SYDVKM. The CDR3 runs 16 residues. CDR3 sequence (DNA): TGTGCCAGCGGTTTGACCGGGGGCCCAGAGAATTCACCCCTCCACTTT. This encodes CASGLTGGPENSPLHF.

This clonotype was seen only a few times. The chain links TRBV3-1 to TRBJ1-2; D is unclear. CDR1 is LGHDT, CDR2 YNNKEL, per germline (reference sequence). V was trimmed by 0 bases and J by 5 bases, leaving 16 bases between them. CDR3 size: 16 residues. CDR3 nucleotides: TGTGCCAGCAGCCAAGATTTAGCAGGCGGCCCATATGGCTACACCTTC. Protein product: CASSQDLAGGPYGYTF.

This clonotype has only a few counts. The rearrangement uses TRBV2 and TRBJ2-5; 8 bases match TRBD2. The CDR3 has 14 residues. The germline V gene encodes CDR1 SNHLY and CDR2 FYNNEI. Germline trimming cut 6 bases from V and 1 base from J; bases unmatched to any gene: 4. Written as DNA, the CDR3 is TGTGCCAGCAGGAGACTAGCGATCCAAGAGACCCAGTACTTC. It yields the protein CASRRLAIQETQYF.

This chain connects TRBV12-3 or TRBV12-4 to TRBJ1-2; 9 bases map to TRBD1. J was trimmed by 8 bases and V by 0 bases; bases with no gene match: 7. The CDR3 runs 15 residues. The CDR3 loop reads CASSLAPGTGSGYTF. Here the CDR3 DNA reads TGTGCCAGCAGTTTAGCGCCCGGGACAGGGTCGGGCTACACCTTC.

J is TRBJ2-5 and V is TRBV7-9; the match to TRBD2 covers 9 bases. In germline, CDR1 is SEHNR, CDR2 FQNEAQ (reference sequence). V gave up 4 bases and J gave up 3 bases; unmatched junction bases: 6. The CDR3 spans 15 residues. The CDR3 sequence: CASSYPGLAKETQYF. In DNA, the CDR3 is TGTGCCAGCAGCTACCCGGGACTAGCCAAAGAGACCCAGTACTTC. Combining the CDR3 with reference TRBV7-9 and TRBJ2-5 gives the whole variable domain DTGVSQNPRHKITKRGQNVTFRCDPISEHNRLYWYRQTLGQGPEFLTYFQNEAQLEKSRLLSDRFSAERPKGSFSTLEIQRTEQGDSAMYLCASSYPGLAKETQYFGPGTRLLVL.

This clonotype was detected only a few times. The chain is built from TRBV28 and TRBJ2-6; no reliable D call. Germline V CDR1 and CDR2: MDHEN, SYDVKM. CDR3 length: 15 residues. V was clipped by 5 bases and J by 0 bases, with 8 bases between them. CDR3 sequence reads: CASSHSHSGANVLTF. The CDR3 nucleotides are TGTGCCAGCAGTCACAGCCACTCTGGGGCCAACGTCCTGACTTTC.

The V call is TRBV20-1, the J call TRBJ1-2; no clear D gene. The CDR3 covers 12 residues. Per germline, CDR1 DFQATT and CDR2 SNEGSKA (reference sequence). With 6 bases removed from V and 3 bases from J, the gap between germline ends came to 11 bases. CDR3 sequence (DNA): TGCAGTGCGCGGAAAACTGACTATGGCTACACCTTC. It codes for CSARKTDYGYTF.

This clonotype showed up many times. The V gene is TRBV3-1, the J gene TRBJ2-5, with 8 nucleotides matching TRBD2. In germline, CDR1 is LGHDT, CDR2 YNNKEL (reference sequence). The CDR3 is 15 residues long. V shed 1 base and J 1 base; nucleotides not matched to a gene: 2. The CDR3 DNA follows: TGTGCCAGCAGCCAAGGCGCGGGGGGCCAAGAGACCCAGTACTTC. It translates to CASSQGAGGQETQYF.

The genes are TRBV25-1 and TRBJ2-5; D ambiguous. The CDR3 extends over 14 amino acids. From germline, CDR1 is MGHDK and CDR2 SYGVNS. V was shortened by 5 bases and J by 5 bases, with 15 bases between the two germline ends. The CDR3 nucleotides read TGTGCCAGCAGTCCCAGACCGTCGAAGGAGACCCAGTACTTC. It encodes CASSPRPSKETQYF.